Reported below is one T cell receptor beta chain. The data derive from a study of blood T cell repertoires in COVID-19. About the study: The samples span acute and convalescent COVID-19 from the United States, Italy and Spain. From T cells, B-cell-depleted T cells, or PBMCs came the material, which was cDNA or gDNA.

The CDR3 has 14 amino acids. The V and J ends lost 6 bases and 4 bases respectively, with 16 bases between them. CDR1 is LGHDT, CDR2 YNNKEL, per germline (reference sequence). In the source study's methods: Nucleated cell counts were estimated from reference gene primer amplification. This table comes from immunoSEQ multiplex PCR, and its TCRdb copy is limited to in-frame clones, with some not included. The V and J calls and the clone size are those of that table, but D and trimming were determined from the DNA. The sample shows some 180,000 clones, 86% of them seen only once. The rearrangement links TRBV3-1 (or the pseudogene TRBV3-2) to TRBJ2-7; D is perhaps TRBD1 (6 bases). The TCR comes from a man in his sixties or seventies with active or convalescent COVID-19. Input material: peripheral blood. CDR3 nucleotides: TGTGCCAGCAGTCCACAGGGCGCGCTGTACGAGCAGTACTTC. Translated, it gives CASSPQGALYEQYF.